Sequencing of this T cell receptor beta chain was carried out in a study of OX40 agonist ivuxolimab in advanced cancers. Method: immunoSEQ multiplex PCR; TCRdb's copy keeps in-frame clones and lacks some. Among some 60,000 clones listed, 86% were seen once. Baseline was the first blood sampling point, followed by cycle 4 day 1 and cycle 7 day 1. Germline values: CDR1 SGHRS, CDR2 YFSETQ. V lost 3 bases and J lost 3, with 6 bases in between. CDR3 length: 12 residues. The clonotype was recovered from an adult with an advanced solid tumor such as melanoma, head and neck, liver or kidney cancer. The chain joins TRBV5-1 to TRBJ2-5, with D maybe TRBD2 (6 bases). Specimen: CD4+ or CD8+ T cells sorted from blood, collected in a trial of the OX40 agonist ivuxolimab. Here the CDR3 DNA reads TGCGCCAGCAGCTCGGGAGAAGAGACCCAGTACTTC. Its translation: CASSSGEETQYF.